The T cell receptor (beta chain) under discussion was sequenced for a study of vaccination effects on CD4 cells after COVID-19. Comments on this clone: Its antigen is unknown.

In the ViraFEST assay, antigen-specific CD4+ clonotypes were identified by expansion after peptide-pool stimulation. Once cultured for approximately ten days, the cells underwent separation to obtain CD4+ T cells. Each participant was given two doses of one vaccine (BNT162b2 or mRNA-1273). Unmatched junction bases numbered 4, after V lost 8 bases and J lost 1 base. The CDR3 extends over 13 amino acids. Germline lookup yields CDR1 SNHLY and CDR2 FYNNEI. Only in-frame clones appear in the TCRdb table, and some are missing; sequencing was by immunoSEQ multiplex PCR. The sample comprises about 59,000 clones, around four fifths of which are singletons, and 2% rests with the top ten.

The TCR was taken from a human donor who received a COVID-19 vaccine. The chain combines TRBV2 with TRBJ1-1; 7 positions agree with TRBD1. The sample in question was CD4+ T cells from PBMCs cultured with HCoV-OC43 spike peptides, obtained after COVID-19 vaccination. Sample subset: HCoV-OC43 spike overlapping peptide pool stimulation. CDR3 nucleotides: TGTGCCAGCTCCGGGACAGCGAACACTGAAGCTTTCTTT. This encodes CASSGTANTEAFF.